This T cell receptor beta chain was obtained from a study of breast tumors, draining lymph nodes, adjacent tissues. General observations from the study: Compared with basal-like, luminal-like tumors shared significantly more repertoire with nontumor tissue. Findings are consistent with lymph node origin and intratumoral expansion of most tumor T cells. Tumor repertoires ranked between lymph nodes and nontumor tissue in diversity, with V and J gene preferences. Tumor T cell lymph node origin was a supported hypothesis, not proven.

TCRdb analysed the multiplex PCR reads with MiXCR anew, one entry per CDR3 protein. Of approximately 150,000 distinct CDR3 sequences detected, about 30% appear once; the ten largest clones hold less than 4%. This clonotype was counted a few times. Its antigen remains unidentified. A much larger clonotype is one base distant, so this may be a read error. Germline CDR1 SGHAT, CDR2 FQDESV (reference sequence). V lost 5 bases and J lost 6, with 14 bases in between. The CDR3 has 13 residues. Samples came from axillary lymph nodes draining the breast cancer. The chain links TRBV11-1 to TRBJ2-7, with D perhaps matching TRBD1 or TRBD2 (5 bases each). Material for sequencing was axillary lymph node tissue. The TCR comes from a female donor with breast cancer. Some clones in this sample may be carry-over from other donors' samples. The CDR3 loop reads CASSPGVGTEQYF. In DNA form, the CDR3 reads TGTGCCAGCAGCCCAGGAGTCGGGACCGAGCAGTACTTC.